Each of the 4 T cell receptor beta chains below was sequenced from the same sample in a study of blood T cell repertoires in COVID-19. Repertoires were generated with immunoSEQ multiplex PCR, while TCRdb's copy carries only in-frame clones and drops some. Seen here are under 150,000 clones, about 84% observed once, and the top ten hold over 10%. Material for sequencing was peripheral blood. Source of these receptors: a man aged 55 to 70 with active or convalescent COVID-19.

V is TRBV24-1 and J is TRBJ1-2, with TRBD1 as a possible D gene (6 bases). This CDR3 is 15 amino acids long. Trimming took 2 bases from V and 8 from J, leaving 17 bases between them. The germline CDR1 and CDR2 sequences are KGHDR and SFDVKD. CDR3 DNA sequence: TGTGCCACCAGTGATTCGGCTTCAGGGGTATTGGGCTACACCTTC. Its protein product is CATSDSASGVLGYTF.

V usage is TRBV19 and J usage is TRBJ2-2; D may be TRBD2 (6 bases). Germline V CDR1 and CDR2: LNHDA, SQIVND (reference sequence). CDR3 size: 17 residues. Trimming took 8 bases from V and 4 from J, leaving 23 bases between them. The CDR3 DNA reads as TGTGCCAGTGTCCCCCGGGCGCGGCGGGGATCCACCGGGGAGCTGTTTTTT. Amino acids: CASVPRARRGSTGELFF.

CDR3 sequence: CASGTQYNEQFF. CDR3 sequence (DNA): TGTGCCAGTGGGACACAGTACAATGAGCAGTTCTTC. This rearrangement joins TRBV11-3 to TRBJ2-1, with D perhaps TRBD1 (6 bases). The CDR3 has 12 amino acids. CDR1 and CDR2 (germline): SGHNT, YENEEA. Trimming cost V 9 bases and J 4 bases, with 10 bases left between them.

The chain links TRBV6-5 to TRBJ2-7, with D perhaps TRBD1 (6 bases). The V end was cut by 2 bases, the J end by 2 bases, with 13 bases between. Germline CDR1 reads MNHEY; CDR2 reads SVGAGI. This CDR3 spans 15 amino acids. The CDR3 DNA reads as TGTGCCAGCAGTTACGCAACAGGGATGCCCTACGAGCAGTACTTC. Translation gives CASSYATGMPYEQYF.